This T cell receptor beta chain came from a study of blood T cell repertoires in COVID-19. Turning to the study itself: Donors in the United States, Italy and Spain gave samples during acute or convalescent COVID-19. T cells, B-cell-depleted T cells, or PBMCs provided the cDNA or gDNA that served as material.

The data were produced by immunoSEQ multiplex PCR, yet TCRdb's version contains in-frame clones alone and is incomplete. The profile shows around 300,000 clones, around 90% of them singletons. V was pared by 3 bases and J by 0 bases, with 6 bases of the junction left unmatched. Germline V lookup: CDR1 PRHDT, CDR2 FYEKMQ (reference sequence). This CDR3 spans 17 amino acids. This sequence joins TRBV13 and TRBJ2-1; 9 bases match TRBD2. The TCR sequence derives from a woman between 18 and 29 years old with acute COVID-19. The material sequenced was PBMCs or T cells enriched from blood (not recorded which). The CDR3: CASSLDASGTSYNEQFF. As DNA, the CDR3 is TGTGCCAGCAGCTTGGATGCTAGCGGGACCTCCTACAATGAGCAGTTCTTC.